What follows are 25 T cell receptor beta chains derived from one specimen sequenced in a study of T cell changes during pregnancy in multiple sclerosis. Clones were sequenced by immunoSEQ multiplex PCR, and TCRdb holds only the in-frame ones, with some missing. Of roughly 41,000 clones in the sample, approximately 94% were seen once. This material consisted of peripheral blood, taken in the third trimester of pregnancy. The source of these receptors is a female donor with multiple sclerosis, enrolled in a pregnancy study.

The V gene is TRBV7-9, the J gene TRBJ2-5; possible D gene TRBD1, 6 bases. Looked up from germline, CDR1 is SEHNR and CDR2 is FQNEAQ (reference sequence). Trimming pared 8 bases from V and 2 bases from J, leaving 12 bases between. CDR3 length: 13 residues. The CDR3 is CASGIRGQETQYF. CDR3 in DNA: TGTGCCAGCGGAATTAGGGGGCAAGAGACCCAGTACTTC. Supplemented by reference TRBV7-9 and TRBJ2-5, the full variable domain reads DTGVSQNPRHKITKRGQNVTFRCDPISEHNRLYWYRQTLGQGPEFLTYFQNEAQLEKSRLLSDRFSAERPKGSFSTLEIQRTEQGDSAMYLCASGIRGQETQYFGPGTRLLVL.

The CDR3 sequence is CASSKDRSSGIPGSYEQYF. CDR3 DNA: TGTGCCAGCAGCAAAGATCGGTCGTCAGGGATCCCCGGCTCCTACGAGCAGTACTTC. This sequence joins TRBV21-1 and TRBJ2-7; the table's D call, TRBD1, has no DNA check behind it. TRBV21-1 is labeled a pseudogene. The CDR3 runs 19 residues.

The CDR3 coding sequence is TGCGCCAGCAGCCCCGGAGGGGGGGGGAGCATCTATGGCTACACCTTC. It encodes CASSPGGGGSIYGYTF. This chain links TRBV5-1 with TRBJ1-2; tentatively, D is TRBD1 (6 bases). CDR1 and CDR2 from the germline V gene are SGHRS and YFSETQ. Trimming pared 4 bases from V and 4 bases from J, leaving 20 bases between. This CDR3 is 16 amino acids long.

The CDR3 protein is CASSISHRFYEQYF. DNA of the CDR3: TGTGCCAGTAGTATTTCCCACAGATTCTACGAGCAGTACTTC. The chain joins TRBV19 to TRBJ2-7; D is unclear. Germline-derived CDR1 and CDR2 are LNHDA and SQIVND (reference sequence). This CDR3 is built from 14 residues. V was trimmed by 3 bases and J by 3 bases, leaving 12 bases between them.

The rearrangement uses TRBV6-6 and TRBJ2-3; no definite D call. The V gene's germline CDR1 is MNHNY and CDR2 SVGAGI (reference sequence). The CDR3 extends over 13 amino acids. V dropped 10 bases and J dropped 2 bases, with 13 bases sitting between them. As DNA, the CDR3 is TGTGCCACTAGGCCCGGATTCACAGATACGCAGTATTTT. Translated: CATRPGFTDTQYF.

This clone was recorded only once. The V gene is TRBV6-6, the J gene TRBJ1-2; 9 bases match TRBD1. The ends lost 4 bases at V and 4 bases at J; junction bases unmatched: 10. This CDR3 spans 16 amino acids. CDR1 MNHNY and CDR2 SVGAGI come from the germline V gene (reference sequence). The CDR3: CASSLPGQGVIYGYTF. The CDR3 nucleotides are TGTGCCAGCAGTTTACCGGGACAGGGCGTTATCTATGGCTACACCTTC.

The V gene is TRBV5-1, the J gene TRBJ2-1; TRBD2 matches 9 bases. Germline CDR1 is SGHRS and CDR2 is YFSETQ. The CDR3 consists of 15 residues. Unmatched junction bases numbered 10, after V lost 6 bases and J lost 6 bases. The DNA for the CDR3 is TGCGCCAGCAATCCCGGCGGGAGGGCCAGCAATGAGCAGTTCTTC. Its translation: CASNPGGRASNEQFF.

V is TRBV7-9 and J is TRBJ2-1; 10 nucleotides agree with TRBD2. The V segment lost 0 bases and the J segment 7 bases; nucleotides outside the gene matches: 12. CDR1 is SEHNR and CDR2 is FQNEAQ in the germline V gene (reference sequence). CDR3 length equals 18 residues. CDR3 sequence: CASSLARLAGDSRNEQFF. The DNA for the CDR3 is TGTGCCAGCAGCTTAGCCCGGCTAGCGGGGGACTCAAGGAATGAGCAGTTCTTC. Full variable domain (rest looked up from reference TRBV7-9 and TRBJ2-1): DTGVSQNPRHKITKRGQNVTFRCDPISEHNRLYWYRQTLGQGPEFLTYFQNEAQLEKSRLLSDRFSAERPKGSFSTLEIQRTEQGDSAMYLCASSLARLAGDSRNEQFFGPGTRLTVL.

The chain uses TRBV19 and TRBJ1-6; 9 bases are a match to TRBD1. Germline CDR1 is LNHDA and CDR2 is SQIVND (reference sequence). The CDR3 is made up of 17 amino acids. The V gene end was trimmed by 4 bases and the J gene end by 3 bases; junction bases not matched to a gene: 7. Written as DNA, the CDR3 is TGTGCCAGTAGTAAGGGACAGGGAATTTTCTATAATTCACCCCTCCACTTT. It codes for CASSKGQGIFYNSPLHF. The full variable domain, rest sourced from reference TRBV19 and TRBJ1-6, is DGGITQSPKYLFRKEGQNVTLSCEQNLNHDAMYWYRQDPGQGLRLIYYSQIVNDFQKGDIAEGYSVSREKKESFPLTVTSAQKNPTAFYLCASSKGQGIFYNSPLHFGNGTRLTVT.

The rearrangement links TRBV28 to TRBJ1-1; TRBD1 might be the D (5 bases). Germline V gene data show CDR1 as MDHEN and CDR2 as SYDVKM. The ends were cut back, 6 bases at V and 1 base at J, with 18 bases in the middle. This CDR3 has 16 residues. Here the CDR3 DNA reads TGTGCCAGCAGCGCCGTGGCGGGGACGGGGAACACTGAAGCTTTCTTT. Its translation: CASSAVAGTGNTEAFF.

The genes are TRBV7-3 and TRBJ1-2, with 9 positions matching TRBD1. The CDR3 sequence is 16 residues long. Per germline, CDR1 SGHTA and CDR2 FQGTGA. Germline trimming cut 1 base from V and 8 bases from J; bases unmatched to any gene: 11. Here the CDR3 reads CASSLRPVGTGRGYTF. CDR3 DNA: TGTGCCAGCAGCTTAAGACCTGTTGGGACAGGGAGAGGCTACACCTTC.

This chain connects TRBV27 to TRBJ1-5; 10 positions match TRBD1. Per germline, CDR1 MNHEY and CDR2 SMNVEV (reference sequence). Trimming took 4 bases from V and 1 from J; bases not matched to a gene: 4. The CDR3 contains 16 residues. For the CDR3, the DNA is TGTGCCAGCAGTTCGGGACAGGGGAAAAGCAATCAGCCCCAGCATTTT. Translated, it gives CASSSGQGKSNQPQHF.

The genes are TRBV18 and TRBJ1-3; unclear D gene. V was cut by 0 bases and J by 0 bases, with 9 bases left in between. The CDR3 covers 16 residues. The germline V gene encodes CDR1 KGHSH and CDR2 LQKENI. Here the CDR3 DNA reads TGTGCCAGCTCACCACCGTCGCTATCCTCTGGAAACACCATATATTTT. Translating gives CASSPPSLSSGNTIYF.

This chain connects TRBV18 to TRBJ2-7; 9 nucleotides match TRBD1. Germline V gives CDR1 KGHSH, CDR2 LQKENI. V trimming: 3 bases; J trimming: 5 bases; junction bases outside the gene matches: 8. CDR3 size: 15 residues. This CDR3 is CASSPLGQGMDEQYF. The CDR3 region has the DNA TGTGCCAGCTCACCCCTCGGACAGGGGATGGACGAGCAGTACTTC.

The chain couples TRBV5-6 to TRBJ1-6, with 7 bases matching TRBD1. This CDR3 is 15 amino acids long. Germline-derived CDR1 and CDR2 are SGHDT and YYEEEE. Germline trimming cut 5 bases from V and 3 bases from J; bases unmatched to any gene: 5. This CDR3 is CASRATGLYNSPLHF. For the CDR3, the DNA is TGTGCCAGCAGGGCGACAGGGCTCTATAATTCACCCCTCCACTTT.

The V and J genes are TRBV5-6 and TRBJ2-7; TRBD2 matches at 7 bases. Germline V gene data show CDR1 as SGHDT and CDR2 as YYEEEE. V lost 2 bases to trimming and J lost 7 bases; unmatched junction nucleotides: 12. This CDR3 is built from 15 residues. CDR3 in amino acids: CASSFGSTSDLEQYF. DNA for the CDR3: TGTGCCAGCAGCTTCGGTTCTACTAGCGACTTGGAGCAGTACTTC.

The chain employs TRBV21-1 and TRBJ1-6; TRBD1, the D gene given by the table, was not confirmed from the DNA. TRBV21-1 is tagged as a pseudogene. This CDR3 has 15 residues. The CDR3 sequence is CASSRIQVISSPLHF. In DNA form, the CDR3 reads TGTGCCAGCAGTAGGATACAGGTTATAAGTTCACCCCTCCACTTT.

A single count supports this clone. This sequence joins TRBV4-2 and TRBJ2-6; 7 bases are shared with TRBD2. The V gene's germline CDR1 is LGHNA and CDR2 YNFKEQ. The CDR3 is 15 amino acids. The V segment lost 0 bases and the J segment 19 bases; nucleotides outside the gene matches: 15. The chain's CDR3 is CASSQDGSGGTPPTF. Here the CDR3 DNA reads TGTGCCAGCAGCCAAGATGGATCGGGAGGTACTCCACCAACTTTC.

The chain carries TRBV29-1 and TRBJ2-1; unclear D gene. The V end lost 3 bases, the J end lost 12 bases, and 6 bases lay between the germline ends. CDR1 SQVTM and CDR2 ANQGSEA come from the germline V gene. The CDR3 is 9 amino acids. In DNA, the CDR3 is TGCAGCGTTGAGAGCTGGCAGTTCTTC. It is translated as CSVESWQFF.

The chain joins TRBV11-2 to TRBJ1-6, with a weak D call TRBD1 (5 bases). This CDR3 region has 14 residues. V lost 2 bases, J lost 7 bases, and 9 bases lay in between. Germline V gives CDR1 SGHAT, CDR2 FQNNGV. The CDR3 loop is CASSLYRQNSPLHF. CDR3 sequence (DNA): TGTGCCAGCAGCTTATATCGACAGAATTCACCCCTCCACTTT.

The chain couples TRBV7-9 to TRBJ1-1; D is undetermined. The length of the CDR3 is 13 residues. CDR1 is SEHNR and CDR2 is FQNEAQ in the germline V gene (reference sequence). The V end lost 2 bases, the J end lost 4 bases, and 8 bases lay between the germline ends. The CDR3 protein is CASSLRGITEAFF. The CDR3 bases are TGTGCCAGCAGCTTACGAGGGATCACTGAAGCTTTCTTT.

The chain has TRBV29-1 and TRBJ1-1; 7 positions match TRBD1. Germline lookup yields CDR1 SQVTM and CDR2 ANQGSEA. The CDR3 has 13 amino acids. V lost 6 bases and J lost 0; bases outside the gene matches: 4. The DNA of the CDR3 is TGCAGCGTGGGGACAGCCATGAACACTGAAGCTTTCTTT. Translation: CSVGTAMNTEAFF.

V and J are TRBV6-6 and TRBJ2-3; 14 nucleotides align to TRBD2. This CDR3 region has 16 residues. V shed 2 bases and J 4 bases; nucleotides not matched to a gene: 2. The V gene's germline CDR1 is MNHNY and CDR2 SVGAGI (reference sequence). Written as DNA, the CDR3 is TGTGCCAGCAGTTACACGGGACTAGCGGGAGCAGATACGCAGTATTTT. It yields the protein CASSYTGLAGADTQYF.

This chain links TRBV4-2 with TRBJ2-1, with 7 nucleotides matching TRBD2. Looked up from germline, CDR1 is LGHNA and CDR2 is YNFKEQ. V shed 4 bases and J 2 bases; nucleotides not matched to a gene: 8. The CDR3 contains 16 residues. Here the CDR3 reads CASSLGGLAAYNEQFF. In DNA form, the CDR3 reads TGTGCCAGCAGCCTAGGTGGCCTAGCGGCCTACAATGAGCAGTTCTTC.

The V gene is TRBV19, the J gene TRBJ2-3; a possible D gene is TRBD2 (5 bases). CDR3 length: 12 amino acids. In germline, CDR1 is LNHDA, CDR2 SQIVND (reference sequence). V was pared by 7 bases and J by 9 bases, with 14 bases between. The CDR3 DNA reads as TGTGCCAGTATGCGGAGGCCATTGACGCAGTATTTT. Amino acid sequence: CASMRRPLTQYF.